A selection of T cell receptor beta chains follows, all from one sample in a study of metastatic and nonmetastatic thyroid tumors. Using MiXCR, TCRdb re-called clones from the PCR reads. The sample includes around 42,000 clones, 9% to 13% of them seen just once. Material: blood. The receptors come from a male donor with papillary thyroid cancer or a benign thyroid nodule (not recorded which). Some clones in this sample may be carry-over from other donors' samples. CDR3s include the opening cysteine and the closing phenylalanine or tryptophan. Each record gives: V gene, J gene, D gene, clone size, CDR3 DNA, CDR3 protein. The D gene is left open where the match is weak. Only part of the rows carry a size: once, few, many, or a class if the clone is expanded.

>TRBV2|TRBJ1-2|NA|many
TGTGCCAACCTATTAAACTATGGCTACACCTTC
CANLLNYGYTF
>TRBV30|TRBJ2-7|NA|many
TGTGCCTGGAGTATTTCCTACGAGCAGTACTTC
CAWSISYEQYF
>TRBV14|TRBJ1-1|NA|many
TGTGCCAGCAGCCCTCCGGGGGGTGACATGAACACTGAAGCTTTCTTT
CASSPPGGDMNTEAFF
>TRBV20-1|TRBJ2-1|NA|many
TGCAGTGCTAGGCTGAGTGAGCAGTTCTTC
CSARLSEQFF
>TRBV11-2|TRBJ2-7|TRBD2|many
TGTGCCAGCAGCTCAATAGCGGGTGGAGAGCAGTACTTC
CASSSIAGGEQYF
>TRBV6-1|TRBJ2-7|TRBD1|medium-sized
TGTGCCAGCAGTCCAAACCGACAGGGGGCGGGCGAGCAGTACTTC
CASSPNRQGAGEQYF
>TRBV27|TRBJ2-7|NA|medium-sized
TGTGCCAGCAGTCGGGGGACCCACGAGCAGTACTTC
CASSRGTHEQYF
>TRBV9|TRBJ2-1|TRBD2|many
TGTGCCAGCAGCGCTCAACAACTAGGCGGGAGGGAGCAGTTCTTC
CASSAQQLGGREQFF
>TRBV4-1|TRBJ2-3|TRBD2|many
TGCGCCAGCAGCCAGTCTAGCGGGAAGGCCGGAGGTACAGATACGCAGTATTTT
CASSQSSGKAGGTDTQYF
>TRBV9|TRBJ2-3|TRBD2|many
TGTGCCAGCAGCGTCTCCCCGGACCTAGCGGGAGAAGGTACGCAGTATTTT
CASSVSPDLAGEGTQYF
>TRBV11-1|TRBJ2-1|TRBD2|many
TGTGCCAGCAGCCAGTTCAGAGCGGGGAGCTCCTACAATGAGCAGTTCTTC
CASSQFRAGSSYNEQFF
>TRBV28|TRBJ1-1|NA|few
TGTGCCAGCAAGGACCACAGGACGGGAGGCACTGAAGCTTTCTTT
CASKDHRTGGTEAFF
>TRBV14|TRBJ2-7|TRBD1|many
TGTGCCAGCAGCCGTACAGGGGTCGAGCAGTACTTC
CASSRTGVEQYF
>TRBV19|TRBJ2-3|TRBD2|NA
TGTGCCAGTATTGCCGGGACTAGCGGGAGACGGGAGTATTTT
CASIAGTSGRREYF
>TRBV14|TRBJ2-7|TRBD1|many
TGTGCCAGCAGCCTTCTATATGGGACAGGGGGAAGCGAGCAGTACTTC
CASSLLYGTGGSEQYF
>TRBV5-5|TRBJ1-1|NA|few
TGTGCCAGCAGCTTTTTGGGATTGGGGGACACTGAAGCTTTCTTT
CASSFLGLGDTEAFF
>TRBV28|TRBJ1-2|NA|many
TGTGCCAGCAGTTTGGGGGGGCTATATGGCTACACCTTC
CASSLGGLYGYTF
>TRBV20-1|TRBJ2-1|NA|many
TGCAGTGCTAGATTAACGGAGCCTTCATACAATGAGCAGTTCTTC
CSARLTEPSYNEQFF
>TRBV27|TRBJ2-7|TRBD1|medium-sized
TGTGCCAGCAGTCCGGGACAGCCATACGAGCAGTACTTC
CASSPGQPYEQYF
>TRBV28|TRBJ1-5|TRBD1|many
TGTGCCAGCAGTTTCTTCCGACAGGGTGGCAATCAGCCCCAGCATTTT
CASSFFRQGGNQPQHF
>TRBV9|TRBJ1-4|NA|many
TGTGCCAGCAGCCCCGGGGAGTCGGGGGGAAAACTGTTTTTT
CASSPGESGGKLFF
>TRBV3-1|TRBJ2-7|NA|few
TGTGCCAGCAGCCAAGGCGAGGACACCCCAAACTACGAGCAGTACTTC
CASSQGEDTPNYEQYF
>TRBV10-3|TRBJ1-1|TRBD1|many
TGTGCCAAAGCGGGACAGAGTATAAGGACTGAAGCTTTCTTT
CAKAGQSIRTEAFF
>TRBV4-1|TRBJ2-7|NA|many
TGCGCCAGCAGCCAACCGCCAGCGAGGGGCTCGGAGCAGTACTTC
CASSQPPARGSEQYF
>TRBV20-1|TRBJ2-1|NA|many
TGCAGTGCTAGCAAATTTGATGAGCAGTTCTTC
CSASKFDEQFF
>TRBV6-2/TRBV6-3|TRBJ2-7|NA|medium-sized
TGTGCCAGCACCTCGACAGGTTACGAGCAGTACTTC
CASTSTGYEQYF
>TRBV6-1|TRBJ1-1|TRBD1|many
TGTGCCAGCAGTGGAGACAGGGATTATAATGAAGCTTTCTTT
CASSGDRDYNEAFF
>TRBV6-5|TRBJ1-3|NA|medium-sized
TGTGCCAGCAGTTACTCTGAGGGAAACACCATATATTTT
CASSYSEGNTIYF
>TRBV6-2/TRBV6-3|TRBJ2-3|NA|many
TGTGCCAGCAGTCTATCCCCAGATACGCAGTATTTT
CASSLSPDTQYF
>TRBV12-3/TRBV12-4|TRBJ2-7|NA|many
TGTGCCAGCAGTTTAGCGGGAGAGGGAAACTACGAGCAGTACTTC
CASSLAGEGNYEQYF
>TRBV7-9|TRBJ1-1|NA|many
TGTGCCAGCAGCTCGCCGGTGCTCAACATGAACACTGAAGCTTTCTTT
CASSSPVLNMNTEAFF
>TRBV11-2|TRBJ2-3|NA|many
TGTGCCAGCAGCGTGAATAGTGGTAGGGGAAATACGCAGTATTTT
CASSVNSGRGNTQYF
>TRBV11-2|TRBJ2-7|NA|NA
TGTGACAGCAGCACGAGTGGGGCACACGAGCAGTACTTC
CDSSTSGAHEQYF
>TRBV11-1|TRBJ2-3|TRBD2|NA
TGTGCCATCAGCTTAAACGGGAGGGCCTCGTTAGATACGCAGTATTTT
CAISLNGRASLDTQYF
>TRBV19|TRBJ2-1|NA|few
TGTGCCAGTAGTGTAGAAGGGGCGTCCTACAATGAGCAGTTCTTC
CASSVEGASYNEQFF
>TRBV6-1|TRBJ2-5|NA|many
TGTGCCAGCAGTCAAACTCGGGAGACCCAGTACTTC
CASSQTRETQYF
>TRBV5-1|TRBJ1-3|NA|NA
TGCGCCAGCACTCCTCAGGGCCCCGGGGCTGGAAGCACCATATATTTT
CASTPQGPGAGSTIYF
>TRBV10-2|TRBJ1-5|TRBD1|NA
TGCGCCAGCAGTGCCCTGACAGGGGCCAATCAGCCCCAGCATTTT
CASSALTGANQPQHF
>TRBV7-2|TRBJ1-3|TRBD1|many
TGTGCCAGCAGCTTGCGGACAGGGGCTGGAAACACCATATATTTT
CASSLRTGAGNTIYF
>TRBV9|TRBJ1-6|TRBD1|many
TGTGCCAGCAGCGGCGACAGGGCGGGAAATTCACCCCTCCACTTT
CASSGDRAGNSPLHF
>TRBV20-1|TRBJ1-5|TRBD1|many
TGCAGTGCTAGGAGTACTCAGGGGGAAATCTACAATCAGCCCCAGCATTTT
CSARSTQGEIYNQPQHF
>TRBV12-3/TRBV12-4|TRBJ1-4|TRBD1|few
TGTTCCACCAGTCTACGACAGGGCGCAACTAATGAAAAACTGTTTTTT
CSTSLRQGATNEKLFF
>TRBV6-4|TRBJ2-3|NA|many
TGTGCCAGCAGTGACGGAACCACAGATACGCAGTATTTT
CASSDGTTDTQYF
>TRBV11-2|TRBJ1-1|NA|many
TGTGCCAGCAGCTTCACCGCGGCAGGGGCGAGAACTGAAGCTTTCTTT
CASSFTAAGARTEAFF
>TRBV28|TRBJ2-2|NA|many
TGTGCCGAGAGCTACTCGAACACCGGGGAGCTGTTTTTT
CAESYSNTGELFF
>TRBV7-9|TRBJ1-2|TRBD1|many
TGTGCCAGCAGCTCAGTGGACAGGGGTGGCTATGGCTACACCTTC
CASSSVDRGGYGYTF
>TRBV7-2|TRBJ1-1|TRBD1|NA
TGTGCCAGCAGCAAGGACAGGACACAGGATGGGGCTTTCTTT
CASSKDRTQDGAFF
>TRBV2|TRBJ1-2|NA|many
TGTGCCAGCAGTAGAACAGGGACTAACTATGGCTACACCTTC
CASSRTGTNYGYTF